This TCR beta chain was sequenced during a study of low-dose radiotherapy and immunotherapy resistance in tumors. Study as a whole: Members of Cohort 1 were treated with 0.5 Gy per fraction every 2 weeks. The prescribed total PTV dose was 6.5 Gy. Intravenously given cyclophosphamide 200 mg/m2 followed a two-week schedule that placed each dose one day before radiation and immunotherapy.

The germline CDR1 and CDR2 sequences are SGHRS and YFSETQ. This CDR3 comprises 17 residues. J gave up 0 bases and V 4 bases, and 8 bases lay outside the gene matches. Ten or more counts support this clonotype. As to time point: before trial treatment. Nivolumab, ipilimumab, aspirin, low-dose cyclophosphamide and low-dose radiotherapy were given to donors. Advanced solid tumors lacking tumor-infiltrating lymphocytes were present in eligible patients. cDNA synthesis used a TRAV/TRBV-specific primer set for both chains. With a V-primer adapter and a constant-region primer, TCRs were amplified for approximately 19 PCR cycles. MiXCR was run by TCRdb on the reads, yielding one entry per CDR3 protein. This repertoire shows roughly 60,000 distinct CDR3 sequences, 25% found once; its top ten account for just over 5.5%.

The rearrangement uses TRBV5-1 and TRBJ1-3; the match to TRBD1 covers 9 bases. The sample was PBMCs, taken before treatment. The sequence derives from a male donor with prostate cancer. The CDR3 is CASSNRDRAYSGNTIYF. CDR3 coding DNA: TGCGCCAGCAGCAACCGGGACAGGGCATACTCTGGAAACACCATATATTTT.